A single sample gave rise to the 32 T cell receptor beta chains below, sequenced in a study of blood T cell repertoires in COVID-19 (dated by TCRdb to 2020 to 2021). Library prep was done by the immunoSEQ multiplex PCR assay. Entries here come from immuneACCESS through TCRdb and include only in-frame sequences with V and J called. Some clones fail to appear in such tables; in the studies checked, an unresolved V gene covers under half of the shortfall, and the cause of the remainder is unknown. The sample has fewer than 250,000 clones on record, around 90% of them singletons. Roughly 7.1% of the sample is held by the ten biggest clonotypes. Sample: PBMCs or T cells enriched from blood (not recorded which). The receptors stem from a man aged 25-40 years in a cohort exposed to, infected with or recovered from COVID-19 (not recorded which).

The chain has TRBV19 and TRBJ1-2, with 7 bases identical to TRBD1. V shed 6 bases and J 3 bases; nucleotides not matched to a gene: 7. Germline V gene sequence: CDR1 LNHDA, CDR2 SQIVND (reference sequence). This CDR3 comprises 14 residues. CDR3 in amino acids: CASRPTGSDYGYTF. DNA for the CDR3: TGTGCCAGTAGGCCGACAGGGAGTGACTATGGCTACACCTTC.

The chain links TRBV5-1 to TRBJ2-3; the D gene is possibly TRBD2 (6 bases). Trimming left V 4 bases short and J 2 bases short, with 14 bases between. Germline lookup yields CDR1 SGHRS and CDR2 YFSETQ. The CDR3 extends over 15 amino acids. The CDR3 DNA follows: TGCGCCAGCAGCCCCGGGGGTCCTTTCACAGATACGCAGTATTTT. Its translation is CASSPGGPFTDTQYF. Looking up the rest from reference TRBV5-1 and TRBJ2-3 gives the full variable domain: KAGVTQTPRYLIKTRGQQVTLSCSPISGHRSVSWYQQTPGQGLQFLFEYFSETQRNKGNFPGRFSGRQFSNSRSEMNVSTLELGDSALYLCASSPGGPFTDTQYFGPGTRLTVL.

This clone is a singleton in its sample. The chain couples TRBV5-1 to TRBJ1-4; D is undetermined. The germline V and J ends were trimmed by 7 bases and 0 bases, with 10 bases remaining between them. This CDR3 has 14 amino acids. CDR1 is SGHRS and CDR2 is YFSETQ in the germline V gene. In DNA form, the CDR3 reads TGCGCCAGCCGCTCCGGTCCAACTAATGAAAAACTGTTTTTT. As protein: CASRSGPTNEKLFF.

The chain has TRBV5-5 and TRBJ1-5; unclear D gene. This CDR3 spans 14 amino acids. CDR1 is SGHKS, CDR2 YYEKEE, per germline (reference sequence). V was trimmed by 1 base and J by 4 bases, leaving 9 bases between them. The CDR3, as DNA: TGTGCCAGCAGCTTGACGACTGGAAATCAGCCCCAGCATTTT. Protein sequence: CASSLTTGNQPQHF.

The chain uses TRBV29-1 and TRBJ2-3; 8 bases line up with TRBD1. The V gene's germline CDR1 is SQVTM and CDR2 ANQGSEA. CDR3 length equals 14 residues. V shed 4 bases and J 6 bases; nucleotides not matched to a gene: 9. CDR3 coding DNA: TGCAGCGTTGTCCTGTACAGGGGGGCGGATACGCAGTATTTT. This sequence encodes CSVVLYRGADTQYF.

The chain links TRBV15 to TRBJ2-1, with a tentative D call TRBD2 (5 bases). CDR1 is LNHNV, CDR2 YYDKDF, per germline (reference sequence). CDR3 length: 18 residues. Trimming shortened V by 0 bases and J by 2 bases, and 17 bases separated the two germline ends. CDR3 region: CATSRDRGYSGAYNEQFF. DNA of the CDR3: TGTGCCACCAGCAGAGATCGAGGGTACAGTGGTGCCTACAATGAGCAGTTCTTC.

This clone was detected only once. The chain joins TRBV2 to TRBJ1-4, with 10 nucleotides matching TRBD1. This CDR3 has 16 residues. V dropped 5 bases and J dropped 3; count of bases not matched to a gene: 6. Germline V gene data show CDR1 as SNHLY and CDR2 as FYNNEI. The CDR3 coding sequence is TGTGCCAGCAGTCTGGGACAGGGGATGGCTAATGAAAAACTGTTTTTT. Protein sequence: CASSLGQGMANEKLFF.

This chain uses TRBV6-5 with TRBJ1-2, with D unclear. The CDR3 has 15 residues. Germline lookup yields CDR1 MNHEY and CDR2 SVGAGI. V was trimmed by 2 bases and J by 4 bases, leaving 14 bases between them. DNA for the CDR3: TGTGCCAGCAGTTACACGTTTCAGAGGCCCTATGGCTACACCTTC. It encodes CASSYTFQRPYGYTF.

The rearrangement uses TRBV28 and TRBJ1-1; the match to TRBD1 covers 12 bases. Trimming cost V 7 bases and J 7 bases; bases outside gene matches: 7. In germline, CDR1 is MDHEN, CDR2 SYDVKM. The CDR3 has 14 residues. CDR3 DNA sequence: TGTGCCAGCACAACCGGGACAGGGGGCTTTGAAGCTTTCTTT. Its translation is CASTTGTGGFEAFF.

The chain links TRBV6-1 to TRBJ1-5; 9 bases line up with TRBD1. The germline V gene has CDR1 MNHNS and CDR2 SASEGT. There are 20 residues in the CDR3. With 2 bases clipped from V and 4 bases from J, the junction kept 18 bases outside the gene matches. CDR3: CASSETLIGSWTGDNQPQHF. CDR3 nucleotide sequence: TGTGCCAGCAGTGAAACCCTTATTGGGTCCTGGACAGGGGATAATCAGCCCCAGCATTTT.

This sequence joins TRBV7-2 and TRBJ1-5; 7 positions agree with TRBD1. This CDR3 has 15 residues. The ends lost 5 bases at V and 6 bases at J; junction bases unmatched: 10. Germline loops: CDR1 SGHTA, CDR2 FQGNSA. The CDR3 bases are TGTGCCAGCAGCCCTAGAACAGGGGTGGGTCAGCCCCAGCATTTT. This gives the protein CASSPRTGVGQPQHF.

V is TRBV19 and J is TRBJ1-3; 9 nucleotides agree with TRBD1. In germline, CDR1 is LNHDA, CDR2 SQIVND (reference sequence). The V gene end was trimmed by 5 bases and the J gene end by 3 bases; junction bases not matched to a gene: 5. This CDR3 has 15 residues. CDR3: CASSQGTGLGNTIYF. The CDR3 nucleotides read TGTGCCAGTAGTCAAGGGACAGGGCTTGGAAACACCATATATTTT.

The CDR3 loop is CSARQGNTIYF. The CDR3 nucleotides read TGCAGTGCCAGACAGGGAAACACCATATATTTT. The chain joins TRBV20-1 to TRBJ1-3; a weak D match, TRBD1 (5 bases). CDR1 is DFQATT, CDR2 SNEGSKA, per germline (reference sequence). The CDR3 sequence is 11 residues long. Trimming removed 6 bases at V and 4 bases at J, with 7 bases between.

CDR3 sequence reads: CASRKTGVSRYEQYF. As DNA, the CDR3 is TGTGCCAGCAGGAAGACAGGTGTATCCCGCTACGAGCAGTACTTC. The rearrangement links TRBV6-5 to TRBJ2-7, with a weak D call TRBD1 (6 bases). The V gene lost 6 bases and the J gene lost 3 bases, with 18 bases spanning the gap. The CDR3 loop spans 15 amino acids. Germline CDR1 MNHEY, CDR2 SVGAGI.

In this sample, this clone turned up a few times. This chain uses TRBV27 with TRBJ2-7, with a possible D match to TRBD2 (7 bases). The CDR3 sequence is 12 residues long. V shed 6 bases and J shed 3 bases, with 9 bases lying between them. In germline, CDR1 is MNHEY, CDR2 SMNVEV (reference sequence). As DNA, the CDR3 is TGTGCCAGCAGGGGGGGGCACTACGAGCAGTACTTC. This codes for CASRGGHYEQYF.

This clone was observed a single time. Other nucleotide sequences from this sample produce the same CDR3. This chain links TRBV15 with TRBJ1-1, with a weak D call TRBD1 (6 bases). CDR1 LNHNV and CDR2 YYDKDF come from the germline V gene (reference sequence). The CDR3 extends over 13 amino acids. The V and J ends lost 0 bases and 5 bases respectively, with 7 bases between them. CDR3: CATSRDRGTEAFF. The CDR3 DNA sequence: TGTGCCACCAGCAGAGATAGGGGGACTGAAGCTTTCTTT.

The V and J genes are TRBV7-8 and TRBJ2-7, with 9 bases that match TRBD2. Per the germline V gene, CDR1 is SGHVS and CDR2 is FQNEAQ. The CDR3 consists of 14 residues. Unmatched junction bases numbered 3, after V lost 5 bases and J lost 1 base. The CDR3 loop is CASSRTSASYEQYF. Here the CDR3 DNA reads TGTGCCAGCAGCCGGACTAGCGCTTCCTACGAGCAGTACTTC.

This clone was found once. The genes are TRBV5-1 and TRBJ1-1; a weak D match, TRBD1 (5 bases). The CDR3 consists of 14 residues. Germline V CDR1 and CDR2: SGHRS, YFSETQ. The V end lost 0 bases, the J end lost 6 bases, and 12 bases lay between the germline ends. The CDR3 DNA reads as TGCGCCAGCAGCTTGGGTCTGGGGGACTCTGAAGCTTTCTTT. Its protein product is CASSLGLGDSEAFF.

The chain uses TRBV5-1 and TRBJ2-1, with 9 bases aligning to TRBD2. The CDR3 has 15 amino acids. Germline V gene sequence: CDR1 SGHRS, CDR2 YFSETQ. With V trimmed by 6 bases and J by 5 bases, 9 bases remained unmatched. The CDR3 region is CASTSRASGNNEQFF. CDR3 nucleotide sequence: TGCGCCAGCACATCGAGGGCTAGCGGGAACAATGAGCAGTTCTTC.

As DNA, the CDR3 is TGTGCCAGCAGTCTTGGGACAGTAGGAGGTTTGGAGACCCAGTACTTC. Its protein is CASSLGTVGGLETQYF. The chain carries TRBV6-2 or TRBV6-3 and TRBJ2-5; 7 nucleotides align to TRBD1. CDR3 length: 16 residues. V lost 5 bases, J lost 5 bases, and 14 bases stayed unmatched. Germline V gene data show CDR1 as MNHEY and CDR2 as SVGEGT.

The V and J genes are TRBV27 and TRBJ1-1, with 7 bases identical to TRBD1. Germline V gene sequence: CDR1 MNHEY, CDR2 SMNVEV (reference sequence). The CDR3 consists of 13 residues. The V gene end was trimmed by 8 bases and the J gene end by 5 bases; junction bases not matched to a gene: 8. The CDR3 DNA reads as TGTGCCAGCCAAGTGGAGGGGGCAACTGAAGCTTTCTTT. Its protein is CASQVEGATEAFF.

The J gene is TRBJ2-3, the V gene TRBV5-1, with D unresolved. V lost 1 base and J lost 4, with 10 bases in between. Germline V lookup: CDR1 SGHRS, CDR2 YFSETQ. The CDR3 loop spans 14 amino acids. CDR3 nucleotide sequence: TGCGCCAGCAGCTTGCCGCAACCGGCAGATACGCAGTATTTT. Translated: CASSLPQPADTQYF.

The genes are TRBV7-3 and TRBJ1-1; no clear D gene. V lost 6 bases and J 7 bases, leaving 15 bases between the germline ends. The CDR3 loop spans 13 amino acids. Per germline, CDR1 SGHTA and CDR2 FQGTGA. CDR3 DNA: TGTGCCAGCAGTTACCGCGGACGGGATGAAGCTTTCTTT. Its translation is CASSYRGRDEAFF.

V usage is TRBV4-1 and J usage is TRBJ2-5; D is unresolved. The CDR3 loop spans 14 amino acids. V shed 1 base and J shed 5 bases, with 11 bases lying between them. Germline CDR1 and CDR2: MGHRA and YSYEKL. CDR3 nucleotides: TGCGCCAGCAGCCAAGTAGGTCCGAGGGAGACCCAGTACTTC. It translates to CASSQVGPRETQYF.

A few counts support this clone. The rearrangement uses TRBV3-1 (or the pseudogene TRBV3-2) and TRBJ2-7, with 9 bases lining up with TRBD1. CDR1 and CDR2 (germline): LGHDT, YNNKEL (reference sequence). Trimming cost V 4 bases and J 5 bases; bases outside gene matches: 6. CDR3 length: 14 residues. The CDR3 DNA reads TGTGCCAGCAGCCCTTGGACAGGGGCGAACGAGCAGTACTTC. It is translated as CASSPWTGANEQYF.

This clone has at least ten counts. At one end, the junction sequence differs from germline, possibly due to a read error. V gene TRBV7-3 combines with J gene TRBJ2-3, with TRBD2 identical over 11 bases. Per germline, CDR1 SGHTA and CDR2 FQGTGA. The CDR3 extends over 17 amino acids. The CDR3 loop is CASSLTGTSGGQDTQYF. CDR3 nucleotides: TGTGCCAGCAGCCTAACCGGGACTAGCGGAGGGCAAGATACGCAGTATTTT.

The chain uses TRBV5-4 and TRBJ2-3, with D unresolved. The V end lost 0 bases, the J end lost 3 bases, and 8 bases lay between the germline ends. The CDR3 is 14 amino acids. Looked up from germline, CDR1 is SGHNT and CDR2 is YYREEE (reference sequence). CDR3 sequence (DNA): TGTGCCAGCAGCTTGGATCCCAATACAGATACGCAGTATTTT. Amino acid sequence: CASSLDPNTDTQYF. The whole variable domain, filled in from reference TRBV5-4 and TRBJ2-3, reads ETGVTQSPTHLIKTRGQQVTLRCSSQSGHNTVSWYQQALGQGPQFIFQYYREEENGRGNFPPRFSGLQFPNYSSELNVNALELDDSALYLCASSLDPNTDTQYFGPGTRLTVL.

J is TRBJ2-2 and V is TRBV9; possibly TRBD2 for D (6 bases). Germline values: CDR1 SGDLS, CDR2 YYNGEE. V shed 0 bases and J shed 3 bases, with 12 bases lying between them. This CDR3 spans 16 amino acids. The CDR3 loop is CASSVEWGVDTGELFF. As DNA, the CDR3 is TGTGCCAGCAGCGTAGAGTGGGGGGTTGACACCGGGGAGCTGTTTTTT.

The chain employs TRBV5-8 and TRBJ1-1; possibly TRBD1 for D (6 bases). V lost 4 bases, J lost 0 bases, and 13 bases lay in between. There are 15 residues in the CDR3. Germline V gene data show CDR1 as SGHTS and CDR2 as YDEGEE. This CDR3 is CASSPWTDLNTEAFF. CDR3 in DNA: TGTGCCAGCAGCCCGTGGACAGACCTGAACACTGAAGCTTTCTTT.

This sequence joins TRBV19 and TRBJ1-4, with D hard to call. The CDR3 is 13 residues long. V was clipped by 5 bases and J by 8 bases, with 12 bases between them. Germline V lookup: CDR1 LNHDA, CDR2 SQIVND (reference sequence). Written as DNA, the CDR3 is TGTGCCAGTAGTTGGGGTGAGGGAGAAAAACTGTTTTTT. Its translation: CASSWGEGEKLFF.

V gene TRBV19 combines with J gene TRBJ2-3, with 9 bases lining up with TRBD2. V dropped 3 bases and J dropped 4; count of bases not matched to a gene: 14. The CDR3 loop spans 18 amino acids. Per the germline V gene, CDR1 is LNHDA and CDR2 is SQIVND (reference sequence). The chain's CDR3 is CASSIYRWREGRPDTQYF. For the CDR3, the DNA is TGTGCCAGTAGTATTTATCGGTGGCGGGAGGGCCGGCCAGATACGCAGTATTTT.

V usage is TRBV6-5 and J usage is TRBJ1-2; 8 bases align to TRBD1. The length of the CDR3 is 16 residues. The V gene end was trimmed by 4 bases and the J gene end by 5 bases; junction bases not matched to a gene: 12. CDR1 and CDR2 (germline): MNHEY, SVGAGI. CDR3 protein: CASSFELGTGIYGYTF. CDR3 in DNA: TGTGCCAGCAGTTTCGAGCTCGGGACAGGTATTTATGGCTACACCTTC.